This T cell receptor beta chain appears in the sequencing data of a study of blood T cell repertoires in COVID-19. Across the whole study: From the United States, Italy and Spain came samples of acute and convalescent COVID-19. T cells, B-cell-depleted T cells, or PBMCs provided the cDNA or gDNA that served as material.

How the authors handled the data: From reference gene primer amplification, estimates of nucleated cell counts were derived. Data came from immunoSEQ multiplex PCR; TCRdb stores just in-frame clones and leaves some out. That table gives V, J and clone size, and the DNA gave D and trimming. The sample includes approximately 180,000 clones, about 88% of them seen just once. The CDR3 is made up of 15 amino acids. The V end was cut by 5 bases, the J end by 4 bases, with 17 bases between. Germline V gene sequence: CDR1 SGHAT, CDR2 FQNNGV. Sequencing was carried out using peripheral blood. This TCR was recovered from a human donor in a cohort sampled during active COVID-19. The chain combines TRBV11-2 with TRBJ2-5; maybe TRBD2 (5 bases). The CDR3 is CASSPESGSGETQYF. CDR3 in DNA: TGTGCCAGCAGCCCAGAGTCGGGGTCGGGAGAGACCCAGTACTTC.